These T cell receptor beta chains were read from a single sample in a study of blood T cell repertoires in COVID-19. The assay was immunoSEQ multiplex PCR, and TCRdb's table has in-frame clones only and misses some. The table has hundreds of thousands of clones, 85% to 90% seen once. The specimen was PBMCs or T cells enriched from blood (not recorded which). These TCRs come from a man aged 40-49 years who had recovered from COVID-19. Both conserved end residues are part of each CDR3. The D gene is left open where the match is weak. Not all rows give a size; the values are once, few, many and, for expanded clones, a class.

>TRBD2|.|TRBJ2-1|TRBV7-3
TGTGCCAGCAGCTTAACCCCCTCTGGCGGGGGGGCCATCTTTGAGCAGTTCTTC
CASSLTPSGGGAIFEQFF
>.|.|TRBJ1-5|TRBV15
TGTGCCACCAGCAGAGATTATCATCAGCCCCAGCATTTT
CATSRDYHQPQHF
>TRBD1|.|TRBJ1-2|TRBV19
TGTGCCAGTAGTACTGGGACAGGGGGCTCCAATAACTATGGCTACACCTTC
CASSTGTGGSNNYGYTF
>.|.|TRBJ2-1|TRBV6-5
TGTGCCAGCAGTTACAGGGGGATGAAGGTGGAGCAGTTCTTC
CASSYRGMKVEQFF
>.|.|TRBJ2-5|TRBV19
TGTGCCAGTAGTATAGGAGGCAGAGGAGAGACCCAGTACTTC
CASSIGGRGETQYF
>.|once|TRBJ2-3|TRBV12-2
TGTGCAAGTCGCCTGTCAGGAGATACGCAGTATTTT
CASRLSGDTQYF
>TRBD1|.|TRBJ2-1|TRBV14
TGTGCCAGCAGCCCCCGAGTGGACAGGGAAAATGAGCAGTTCTTC
CASSPRVDRENEQFF
>.|.|TRBJ2-3|TRBV9
TGTGCCAGCAGCCCGCGGGTAGAGACTAGCACAGATACGCAGTATTTT
CASSPRVETSTDTQYF
>TRBD1|once|TRBJ1-2|TRBV27
TGTGCCAGCAGTTTATCTAGAGGACAGGGCGAAGGCTACACCTTC
CASSLSRGQGEGYTF
>TRBD2|.|TRBJ2-1|TRBV7-3
TGTGCCAGCAGCCCACTAGCGGGGGGAAGCAATGAGCAGTTCTTC
CASSPLAGGSNEQFF
>TRBD2|.|TRBJ2-2|TRBV6-2/TRBV6-3
TGTGCCAGCAGTTCGCCTAGCGGGAGTCTTTTCGGGGAGCTGTTTTTT
CASSSPSGSLFGELFF
>TRBD1|.|TRBJ2-7|TRBV3-1/TRBV3-2
TGTGCCAGCAGTCCATTTAAATCCGGGACAGTCTCCTACGAGCAGTACTTC
CASSPFKSGTVSYEQYF
>.|.|TRBJ1-5|TRBV2
TGTGCCAGCAGTGAGCTGCGAAATAGCAATCAGCCCCAGCATTTT
CASSELRNSNQPQHF
>TRBD2|.|TRBJ2-7|TRBV5-6
TGTGCCAGCAGCCCTACTAGCGAGTTACACTACGAGCAGTACTTC
CASSPTSELHYEQYF
>.|.|TRBJ1-1|TRBV6-5
TGTGCCAGCAGTTACGGGGGACAGAACACTGAAGCTTTCTTT
CASSYGGQNTEAFF
>TRBD2|.|TRBJ2-1|TRBV27
TGTGCCAGCAGCTTAAGGACTAGCGGGAGTTCCTACAATGAGCAGTTCTTC
CASSLRTSGSSYNEQFF
>TRBD2|.|TRBJ2-7|TRBV11-3
TGTGCCAGCAGCTTAGACGGACTAGCGGGGCGGGAGCAGTACTTC
CASSLDGLAGREQYF
>TRBD1|few|TRBJ1-2|TRBV3-1/TRBV3-2
TGTGCCAGCAGCCAAGATGGGACAGGGAATGGCTACACCTTC
CASSQDGTGNGYTF
>.|.|TRBJ2-7|TRBV5-1
TGCGCCAGCAGCCCCACGATTAGCGGATTCTCCTACGAGCAGTACTTC
CASSPTISGFSYEQYF
>.|.|TRBJ1-4|TRBV19
TGTGCCAGTAGTGCCACCAGGGGCACTAATGAAAAACTGTTTTTT
CASSATRGTNEKLFF
>.|.|TRBJ2-2|TRBV6-4
TGTGCCAGCACCGAGGAGGGACGCACCGGGGAGCTGTTTTTT
CASTEEGRTGELFF
>.|.|TRBJ1-1|TRBV5-5
TGTGCCAGCAGCTTGAAGGTCAGGGAACACACTGAAGCTTTCTTT
CASSLKVREHTEAFF
>.|few|TRBJ2-2|TRBV6-6
TGTGCCAGCAGTCCCCTCGGGGCGGGGCCGGGCACCGGGGAGCTGTTTTTT
CASSPLGAGPGTGELFF
>TRBD2|.|TRBJ2-2|TRBV5-1
TGCGCCAGCAGCCCAAAGACTAGCGCGAACACCGGGGAGCTGTTTTTT
CASSPKTSANTGELFF
>.|.|TRBJ1-2|TRBV4-1
TGCGCCAGCAGCCAAGATCGCCAGGGAGGTCGTGGCTACACCTTC
CASSQDRQGGRGYTF
>.|.|TRBJ2-3|TRBV7-2
TGTGCCAGTGGTAGGACAGTCCTCACAGATACGCAGTATTTT
CASGRTVLTDTQYF
>TRBD1|.|TRBJ2-7|TRBV5-8
TGTGCCAGCAGTTCCGGGACAGTCTCCTACGAGCAGTACTTC
CASSSGTVSYEQYF
>.|.|TRBJ1-5|TRBV5-1
TGCGCCAGCAGCTGGACAGACAGCCTCAATCAGCCCCAGCATTTT
CASSWTDSLNQPQHF
>TRBD1|.|TRBJ2-5|TRBV6-5
TGTGCCAGCAGTTACTCCCGCAGGGGGGAGACCCAGTACTTC
CASSYSRRGETQYF
>.|.|TRBJ2-5|TRBV5-6
TGTGCCAGCAGCGCGATCAGGGTACAAGAGACCCAGTACTTC
CASSAIRVQETQYF
>.|few|TRBJ2-3|TRBV27
TGTGCCAGCAGTTTACTCCCCGGGTCAGGGATGACAGATACGCAGTATTTT
CASSLLPGSGMTDTQYF
>.|.|TRBJ2-7|TRBV7-9
TGTGCCAGCAGCCCGACCCTGGACAGCTACGAGCAGTACTTC
CASSPTLDSYEQYF
>.|.|TRBJ2-2|TRBV5-1
TGCGCCAGCAGCTTGCAACAGGCGAACACCGGGGAGCTGTTTTTT
CASSLQQANTGELFF
>.|few|TRBJ1-2|TRBV6-2/TRBV6-3
TGTGCCAGCAGTTCATCCGGGAGAGAGAACTATGGCTACACCTTC
CASSSSGRENYGYTF
>TRBD1|.|TRBJ2-7|TRBV6-2/TRBV6-3
TGTGCCAGCAGTGATCCGGGACAGGGGGCTGACGAGCAGTACTTC
CASSDPGQGADEQYF
>TRBD1|once|TRBJ2-5|TRBV29-1
TGCAGCGTTGAAGATCGAGGGGGCTTCGAAGAGACCCAGTACTTC
CSVEDRGGFEETQYF
>.|.|TRBJ2-2|TRBV5-8
TGTGCCAGCAGATACAGCCTCCGGGGTACCGGGGAGCTGTTTTTT
CASRYSLRGTGELFF
>.|few|TRBJ2-1|TRBV7-2
TGTGCCAGCAGCGATACCCCAACGGCGGCCAATGAGCAGTTCTTC
CASSDTPTAANEQFF
>.|.|TRBJ1-3|TRBV9
TGTGCCAGCAGCGCTACAGGGGGAAACACCATATATTTT
CASSATGGNTIYF
>.|once|TRBJ1-6|TRBV7-2
TGTGCCAGCAGCTTACAGGGTTTTCCACCCCTCCACTTT
CASSLQGFPPLHF
>TRBD2|.|TRBJ2-3|TRBV5-1
TGCGCCAGCAGCTTGGAGTCTAGCGGGACTACAGATACGCAGTATTTT
CASSLESSGTTDTQYF
>.|few|TRBJ1-2|TRBV7-9
TGTGCCAGCAGCCTTTCTTACGGGAGCTATGGCTACACCTTC
CASSLSYGSYGYTF
>.|.|TRBJ1-2|TRBV21-1
TGTGCCAGCAGCATATACCGGGACAGGGGGGAAGCTAACTATGGCTACACCTTC
CASSIYRDRGEANYGYTF
>TRBD1|few|TRBJ1-2|TRBV9
TGTGCCAGCAGCCCCTGGACAGGGGACTATGGCTACACCTTC
CASSPWTGDYGYTF
>.|.|TRBJ2-7|TRBV4-1
TGCGCCAGCAGCCAGGCCTCGGGCTACGAGCAGTACTTC
CASSQASGYEQYF
>TRBD1|.|TRBJ1-2|TRBV7-2
TGTGCCAGCAGCCTTCACCACAGGGGGGGAGGCTACACCTTC
CASSLHHRGGGYTF
>TRBD1|.|TRBJ1-6|TRBV4-2
TGTGCCAGCAGCCAGGGAAGACAGGGCCCTCCCCTCCACTTT
CASSQGRQGPPLHF
>.|.|TRBJ1-1|TRBV19
TGTGCCAGTAGAGGAGGAGGTATTGAAGACACTGAAGCTTTCTTT
CASRGGGIEDTEAFF
>.|.|TRBJ1-2|TRBV5-1
TGCGCCAGCAGCCCGAGACTGGCCGGGTATGGCTACACCTTC
CASSPRLAGYGYTF
>TRBD2|.|TRBJ2-1|TRBV5-8
TGTGCCAGCAGCCACGGACTAGCGGGCCTGAGCTCCTACAATGAGCAGTTCTTC
CASSHGLAGLSSYNEQFF
>TRBD2|once|TRBJ2-1|TRBV27
TGTGCCAGCAATATAGCGGGGGTTTACAATGAGCAGTTCTTC
CASNIAGVYNEQFF
>TRBD2|.|TRBJ2-3|TRBV5-1
TGCGCCAGCAGCTTGGTCACAGCGGGGGGGCGATCAGATACGCAGTATTTT
CASSLVTAGGRSDTQYF
>TRBD2|.|TRBJ2-1|TRBV11-3
TGTGCCAGCAGCTTAGCAGGGACTAGTCATGAGCAGTTCTTC
CASSLAGTSHEQFF